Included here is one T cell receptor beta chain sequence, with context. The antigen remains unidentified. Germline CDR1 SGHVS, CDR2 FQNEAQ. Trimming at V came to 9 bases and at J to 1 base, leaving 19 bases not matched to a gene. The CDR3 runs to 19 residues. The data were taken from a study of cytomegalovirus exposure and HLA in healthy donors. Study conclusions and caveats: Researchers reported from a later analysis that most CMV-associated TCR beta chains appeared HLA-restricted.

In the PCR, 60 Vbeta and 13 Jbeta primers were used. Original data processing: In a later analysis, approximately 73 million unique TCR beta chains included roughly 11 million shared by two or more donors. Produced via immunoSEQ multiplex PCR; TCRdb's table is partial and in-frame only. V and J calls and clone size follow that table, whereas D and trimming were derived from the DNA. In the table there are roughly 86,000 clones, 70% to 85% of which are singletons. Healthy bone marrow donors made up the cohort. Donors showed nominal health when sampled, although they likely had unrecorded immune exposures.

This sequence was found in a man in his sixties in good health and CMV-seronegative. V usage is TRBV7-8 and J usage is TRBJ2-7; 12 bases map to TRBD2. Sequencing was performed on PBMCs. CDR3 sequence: CASYSPPGAGLAGSYEQYF. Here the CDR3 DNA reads TGTGCCAGTTACAGCCCCCCGGGCGCAGGACTAGCGGGATCCTACGAGCAGTACTTC.